Included here is one T cell receptor (beta chain) sequence, with context. The antigen it recognizes is unknown. The sample holds no much larger clone one base away, and base qualities are not on file. This sample is part of a study of blood T cells in healthy people across ages (dated by TCRdb to 2015 to 2017). General notes on the study: In model experiments, roughly one uniquely barcoded TCR beta cDNA molecule per two T cells was captured by template switching. Age-related changes in TCR beta repertoire diversity were measured in the study by deep sequencing normalized with unique cDNA molecular identifiers. The donors were split into four age groups: young (average around 15 years), middle-aged (around 40), aged (approximately 60) and long-lived (approximately 89). To avoid experimental bias, donors of different ages were distributed randomly across sequencing lanes. Two additional independent replicas of 1 million unique cDNA reads from the same blood draw were analyzed for two donors (one aged 18 to 30 and one aged 80 or older). The paper's findings and limits, for the study overall: A strong correlation was found between observed TCR beta diversity and the percentage of naive T cells measured by flow cytometry. Donor CMV infection status was unknown, potentially confounding age-related changes in expanded clonotypes. As age increased, observed TCR beta diversity per million T cells dropped in a roughly linear way, and a significant reduction was already evident by age about 36. Conclusive comparison of naive and antigen-experienced compartments was prevented by the profiling of bulk unsorted PBMCs. Estimates of total diversity from one million sequenced T cells were regarded as lower bounds and underestimates. Compared with the aged group, more naive CD4+ T cells, fewer expanded clones and increased TCR diversity were shown by the long-lived group, suggesting age selection.

Library preparation employed 5' RACE. Sequencing was carried out with an Illumina HiSeq 2500. The second PCR ran for roughly 7 to 11 cycles and used a J-beta primer mix along with a sample-barcoded 5' primer. A unique molecular identifier was introduced onto each TCR beta cDNA molecule by a template-switch 5' adaptor carrying 12 random nucleotides. At least 3 million CDR3-containing paired-end reads were obtained from each sample. All of the RNA was converted into first-strand cDNA using the Mint cDNA synthesis kit, with a TRBC-specific oligonucleotide serving as the primer. Following uracil-DNA glycosylase treatment, all cDNA underwent a first 18-cycle PCR with the universal primers M1SS and BC2_uni_R. The study's own analysis went as follows. Each sample was normalized by randomly selecting 1 million high-quality reads, each carrying a distinct molecular identifier. Instead of being binned into consensus sequences, reads with shared molecular identifiers were discarded. MiTCR, with a Q25 quality threshold and the strictest error-elimination algorithm, was used for CDR3 identification, clonotype clustering and error correction. A nonparametric unseen species model with Euler transformation was used to estimate lower-bound total TCR beta diversity. Through fastp at Q25 and MiXCR, TCRdb rebuilt clones from the public reads, retaining in-frame beta chains. All rows with the same CDR3 protein become a single entry with the most common DNA and genes. The V and J calls were not made by the authors but by TCRdb's processing. The sample table shows roughly 2 million distinct CDR3 sequences, and around 50% are seen once. Less than 2.5% of the sample goes to the ten largest clones.

CDR1 SGHVS and CDR2 FNYEAQ are derived from the germline V gene. The cysteine opens and the phenylalanine closes a CDR3 of 15 amino acids. Only CDR3 DNA remains: 45 bases, in frame from the first base. V loses 3 bases at its end and J loses 4 bases; junction bases beyond the gene matches: 9. Donors were 40 or so systemically healthy Caucasian individuals from Russia aged roughly 6 to 100 years. Ten milliliters of peripheral blood were drawn from each donor into EDTA-treated Vacutainer tubes. PBMCs were isolated by Ficoll-Paque density-gradient centrifugation, with at least 7 million obtained per sample. Total RNA was extracted from PBMCs with Trizol reagent, with at least 6 micrograms obtained per sample. Naive CD45RAhigh/CD27high T cell percentages were measured by flow cytometry on a PBMC aliquot from every donor.

The sequenced material came from blood. The clonotype comes from a woman aged 40-49 years in good health. Here the chain combines TRBV7-6 and TRBJ2-7; 7 nucleotides in the junction match TRBD1. The DNA is TGTGCCAGCAGCTTCTATTCCGGGACAGCTTACGAGCAGTACTTC. This is translated as CASSFYSGTAYEQYF. With all but the CDR3 taken from the reference TRBV7-6 and TRBJ2-7 genes, the full variable domain is: GAGVSQSPRYKVTKRGQDVALRCDPISGHVSLYWYRQALGQGPEFLTYFNYEAQQDKSGLPNDRFSAERPEGSISTLTIQRTEQRDSAMYRCASSFYSGTAYEQYFGPGTRLTVT.